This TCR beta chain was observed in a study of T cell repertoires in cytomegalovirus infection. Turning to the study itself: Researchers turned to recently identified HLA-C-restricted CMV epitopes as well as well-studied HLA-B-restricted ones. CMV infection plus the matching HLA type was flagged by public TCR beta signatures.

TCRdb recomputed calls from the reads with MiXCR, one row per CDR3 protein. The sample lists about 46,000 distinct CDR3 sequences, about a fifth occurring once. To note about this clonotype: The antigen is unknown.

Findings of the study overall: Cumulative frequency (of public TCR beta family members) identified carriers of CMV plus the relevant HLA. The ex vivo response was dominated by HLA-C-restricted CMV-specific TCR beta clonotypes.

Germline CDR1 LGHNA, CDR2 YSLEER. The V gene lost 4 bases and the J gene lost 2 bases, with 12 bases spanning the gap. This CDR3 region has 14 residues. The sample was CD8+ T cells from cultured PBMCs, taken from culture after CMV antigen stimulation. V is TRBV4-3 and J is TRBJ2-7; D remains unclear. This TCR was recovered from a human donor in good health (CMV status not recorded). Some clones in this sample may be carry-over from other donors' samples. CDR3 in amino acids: CASSPGVQTYEQYF. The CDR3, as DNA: TGCGCCAGCAGCCCCGGAGTCCAGACCTACGAGCAGTACTTC.